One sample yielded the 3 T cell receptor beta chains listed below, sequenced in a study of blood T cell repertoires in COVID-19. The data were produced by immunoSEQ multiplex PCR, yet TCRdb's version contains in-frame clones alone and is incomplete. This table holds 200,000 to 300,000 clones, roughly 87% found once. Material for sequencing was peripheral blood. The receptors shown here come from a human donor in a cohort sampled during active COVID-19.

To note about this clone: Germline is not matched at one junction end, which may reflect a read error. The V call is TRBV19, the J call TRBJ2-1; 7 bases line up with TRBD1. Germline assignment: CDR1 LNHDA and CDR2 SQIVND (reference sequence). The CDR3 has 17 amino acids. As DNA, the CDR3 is TGTGCCAGTAGTAAACCGCGGCCCGGGACAGAAAACAATGAGCAATTCTTC. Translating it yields CASSKPRPGTENNEQFF.

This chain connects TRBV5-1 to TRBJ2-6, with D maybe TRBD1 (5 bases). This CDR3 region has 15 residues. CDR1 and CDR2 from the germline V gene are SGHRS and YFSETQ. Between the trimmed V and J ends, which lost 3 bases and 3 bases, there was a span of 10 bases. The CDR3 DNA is TGCGCCAGCAGCTCGCAGGGTTTTGGGGCCAACGTCCTGACTTTC. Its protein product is CASSSQGFGANVLTF.

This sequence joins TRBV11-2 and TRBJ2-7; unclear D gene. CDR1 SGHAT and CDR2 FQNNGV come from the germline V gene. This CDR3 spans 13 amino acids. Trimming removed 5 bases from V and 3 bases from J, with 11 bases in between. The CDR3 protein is CASSQQINYEQYF. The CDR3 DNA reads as TGTGCCAGCAGCCAACAGATCAACTACGAGCAGTACTTC.